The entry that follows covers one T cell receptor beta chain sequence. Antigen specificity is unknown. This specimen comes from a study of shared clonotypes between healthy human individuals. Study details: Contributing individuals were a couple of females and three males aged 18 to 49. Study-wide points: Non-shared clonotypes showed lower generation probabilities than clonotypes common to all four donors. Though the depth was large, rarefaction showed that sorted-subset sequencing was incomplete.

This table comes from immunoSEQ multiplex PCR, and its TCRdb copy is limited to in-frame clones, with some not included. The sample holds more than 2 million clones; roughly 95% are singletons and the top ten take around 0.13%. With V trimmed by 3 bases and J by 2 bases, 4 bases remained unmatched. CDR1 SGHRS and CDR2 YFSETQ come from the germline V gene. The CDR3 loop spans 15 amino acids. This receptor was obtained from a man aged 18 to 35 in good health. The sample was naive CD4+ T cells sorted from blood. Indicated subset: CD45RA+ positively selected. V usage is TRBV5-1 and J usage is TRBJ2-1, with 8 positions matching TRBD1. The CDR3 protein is CASSSDRAAYNEQFF. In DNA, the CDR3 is TGCGCCAGCAGCTCGGACAGGGCCGCCTACAATGAGCAGTTCTTC.